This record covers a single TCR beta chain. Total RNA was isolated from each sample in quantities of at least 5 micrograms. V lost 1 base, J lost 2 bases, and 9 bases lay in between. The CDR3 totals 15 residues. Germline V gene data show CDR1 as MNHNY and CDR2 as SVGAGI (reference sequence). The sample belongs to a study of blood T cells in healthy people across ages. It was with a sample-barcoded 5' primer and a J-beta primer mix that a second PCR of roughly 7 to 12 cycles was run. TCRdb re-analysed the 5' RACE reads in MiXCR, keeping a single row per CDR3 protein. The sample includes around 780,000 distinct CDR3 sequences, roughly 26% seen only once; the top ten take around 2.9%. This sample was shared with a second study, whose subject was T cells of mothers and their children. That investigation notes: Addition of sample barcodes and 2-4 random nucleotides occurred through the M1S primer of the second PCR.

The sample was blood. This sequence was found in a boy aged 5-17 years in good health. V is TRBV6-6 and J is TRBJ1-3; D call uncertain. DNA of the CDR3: TGTGCCAGCAGTTACTATGGCAGAACTGGAAACACCATATATTTT. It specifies CASSYYGRTGNTIYF.